This record concerns one T cell receptor (beta chain) sequence. Antigen unknown. These data come from a study of CD8+CD57+ T cells in acquired aplastic anemia. Study-wide context: CD4+ and CD8+ cells, once sorted, gave DNA averaging 3.2 ug.

Study-wide findings and caveats: Controls and patients did not differ significantly in CD8+ Simpson's diversity.

Whoever was chosen for sequencing had shown CD8+CD57+ cell expansion by flow cytometry. The cohort consisted entirely of patients having severe acquired aplastic anemia. Investigators profiled TCR beta VDJ and CDR3 from genomic DNA template. TCRdb re-derived calls from the reads in MiXCR, one entry per CDR3 protein. Of approximately 250,000 distinct CDR3 sequences detected, 82% appear once; the ten largest clones hold about two fifths. Germline values: CDR1 SGDLS, CDR2 YYNGEE. Trimming left V 7 bases short and J 11 bases short, with 27 bases between. The CDR3 has 15 amino acids. Sequencing was performed on sorted CD4+, CD8+, or CD8+CD57+ T cells (not recorded which) from PBMCs. The receptor's source is a human donor with aplastic anemia. The rearrangement uses TRBV9 and TRBJ1-1, with a tentative D call TRBD1 (5 bases). The CDR3 DNA is TGTGCCAGCGGCTTAGATCGGACAAGTAAGTACGTCGCTTTCTTT. It yields the protein CASGLDRTSKYVAFF.